This TCR beta chain came from a study of blood T cell repertoires in COVID-19. For the study at large: Samples representing acute and convalescent COVID-19 were sourced from the United States, Italy and Spain. The analysed material was cDNA or gDNA that came from T cells, B-cell-depleted T cells, or PBMCs.

CDR1 and CDR2 (germline): MGHRA, YSYEKL. After removal of 4 bases from V and 0 bases from J, the junction contained 13 bases not matched to a gene. CDR3 length: 18 amino acids. Authors' processing steps: Amplifying reference gene primers gave estimates of nucleated cell counts. Only in-frame clones appear in the TCRdb table, and some are missing; sequencing was by immunoSEQ multiplex PCR. The V and J calls and clone size are taken from that table; D and trimming were inferred from the DNA. The sample lists just under 60,000 clones; about 87% were seen once. Sequencing was performed on peripheral blood. The clonotype comes from a human donor with active COVID-19. The donor label of this sample is uncertain. The rearrangement joins TRBV4-1 to TRBJ1-1; 8 bases are shared with TRBD1. CDR3 residues: CASSLWTGSTPMNTEAFF. In DNA, the CDR3 is TGCGCCAGCAGCCTCTGGACAGGGAGCACCCCAATGAACACTGAAGCTTTCTTT.